The rows below give T cell receptor beta chains drawn from one sample of a study of cytomegalovirus exposure and HLA in healthy donors. The repertoire was sequenced with immunoSEQ multiplex PCR; TCRdb's copy has only in-frame clones and lacks some. The table records fewer than 150,000 clones, around 80% of them present only once. Sequenced sample: PBMCs. These receptors all come from a woman between 40 and 50 years old in good health and CMV-seropositive. Each CDR3 is given with its conserved first and last residue. D genes are given only for firm matches. Clone size, where shown, is once, few, many, or a class for clones that have expanded.

D gene: .
clone size: .
V gene: TRBV4-2
J gene: TRBJ2-3
CDR3 protein: CASSQPGLPGDTQYF
CDR3 DNA: TGTGCCAGCAGCCAACCGGGACTCCCCGGAGATACGCAGTATTTT

D gene: TRBD2
clone size: .
V gene: TRBV27
J gene: TRBJ2-3
CDR3 protein: CASSRGGLTDTQYF
CDR3 DNA: TGTGCCAGCAGTCGGGGGGGCCTCACAGATACGCAGTATTTT

D gene: .
clone size: .
V gene: TRBV6-1
J gene: TRBJ1-1
CDR3 protein: CASTSVQNTEAFF
CDR3 DNA: TGTGCCAGCACGAGCGTTCAGAACACTGAAGCTTTCTTT

D gene: .
clone size: .
V gene: TRBV6-4
J gene: TRBJ1-6
CDR3 protein: CASSLRWGQGSPLHF
CDR3 DNA: TGTGCCAGCAGCCTTCGGTGGGGGCAAGGTTCACCCCTCCACTTT

D gene: .
clone size: .
V gene: TRBV7-9
J gene: TRBJ2-7
CDR3 protein: CASSLGGGYRADEQYF
CDR3 DNA: TGTGCCAGCAGCTTAGGGGGGGGGTACAGGGCGGACGAGCAGTACTTC

D gene: TRBD1
clone size: once
V gene: TRBV4-3
J gene: TRBJ1-6
CDR3 protein: CASSRTRDRRDSPLHF
CDR3 DNA: TGCGCCAGCAGCCGAACCCGGGACAGGAGAGATTCACCCCTCCACTTT

D gene: .
clone size: .
V gene: TRBV18
J gene: TRBJ1-1
CDR3 protein: CASSGGRNTEAFF
CDR3 DNA: TGTGCCAGCTCGGGAGGGAGGAACACTGAAGCTTTCTTT

D gene: .
clone size: .
V gene: TRBV5-6
J gene: TRBJ2-7
CDR3 protein: CASSPPRGEQYF
CDR3 DNA: TGTGCCAGCAGCCCACCAAGGGGCGAGCAGTACTTC

D gene: .
clone size: once
V gene: TRBV5-1
J gene: TRBJ2-3
CDR3 protein: CASSLAAGTSTDTQYF
CDR3 DNA: TGCGCCAGCAGCTTGGCGGCAGGCACTAGCACAGATACGCAGTATTTT

D gene: .
clone size: .
V gene: TRBV2
J gene: TRBJ2-3
CDR3 protein: CASSPSRGTDTQYF
CDR3 DNA: TGTGCCAGCAGCCCCTCGAGGGGCACAGATACGCAGTATTTT

D gene: TRBD1
clone size: .
V gene: TRBV5-1
J gene: TRBJ1-2
CDR3 protein: CASSFFGTGGGYTF
CDR3 DNA: TGCGCCAGCAGCTTTTTCGGGACAGGTGGGGGCTACACCTTC

D gene: TRBD2
clone size: .
V gene: TRBV14
J gene: TRBJ2-7
CDR3 protein: CASSQDLASGKKQYF
CDR3 DNA: TGTGCCAGCAGCCAAGATCTGGCTAGCGGGAAAAAGCAGTACTTC

D gene: .
clone size: few
V gene: TRBV7-7
J gene: TRBJ2-5
CDR3 protein: CASSLASADVGGSQYF
CDR3 DNA: TGTGCTAGCAGCTTAGCTAGCGCGGATGTCGGTGGGTCCCAGTACTTC

D gene: TRBD1
clone size: .
V gene: TRBV11-2
J gene: TRBJ1-2
CDR3 protein: CASSLVTGSGYTF
CDR3 DNA: TGTGCCAGCAGCTTAGTGACAGGGTCGGGCTACACCTTC

D gene: TRBD2
clone size: .
V gene: TRBV2
J gene: TRBJ2-1
CDR3 protein: CASSGLARDEQFF
CDR3 DNA: TGTGCCAGCAGTGGACTAGCGAGGGATGAGCAGTTCTTC

D gene: TRBD2
clone size: .
V gene: TRBV6-6
J gene: TRBJ2-7
CDR3 protein: CASSAPGGRSYEQYF
CDR3 DNA: TGTGCCAGCAGCGCACCGGGGGGGCGTAGTTACGAGCAGTACTTC

D gene: TRBD1
clone size: .
V gene: TRBV15
J gene: TRBJ1-1
CDR3 protein: CATSRDPFVTGGEAFF
CDR3 DNA: TGTGCCACCAGCAGAGATCCCTTCGTTACAGGGGGTGAAGCTTTCTTT

D gene: TRBD1
clone size: .
V gene: TRBV19
J gene: TRBJ2-7
CDR3 protein: CASSIGTGGVYEQYF
CDR3 DNA: TGTGCCAGTAGTATAGGGACAGGGGGCGTCTACGAGCAGTACTTC

D gene: .
clone size: .
V gene: TRBV10-3
J gene: TRBJ2-3
CDR3 protein: CAISVSMADTQYF
CDR3 DNA: TGTGCCATCAGTGTGAGCATGGCAGATACGCAGTATTTT

D gene: TRBD2
clone size: .
V gene: TRBV9
J gene: TRBJ2-1
CDR3 protein: CASSATSGVYNEQFF
CDR3 DNA: TGTGCCAGCAGCGCGACTAGCGGAGTATACAATGAGCAGTTCTTC

D gene: TRBD1
clone size: .
V gene: TRBV5-1
J gene: TRBJ2-7
CDR3 protein: CASRGTGAYEQYF
CDR3 DNA: TGCGCCAGCAGGGGGACAGGGGCCTACGAGCAGTACTTC

D gene: .
clone size: once
V gene: TRBV5-1
J gene: TRBJ2-2
CDR3 protein: CASSSHLPPTRTGELFF
CDR3 DNA: TGCGCCAGCAGCTCCCACCTCCCACCTACTAGGACCGGGGAGCTGTTTTTT

D gene: TRBD1
clone size: .
V gene: TRBV7-9
J gene: TRBJ2-7
CDR3 protein: CASSTGTGAEQYF
CDR3 DNA: TGTGCCAGCAGCACGGGGACAGGGGCCGAGCAGTACTTC

D gene: TRBD1
clone size: .
V gene: TRBV25-1
J gene: TRBJ1-5
CDR3 protein: CASGTGNQPQHF
CDR3 DNA: TGTGCCAGCGGGACAGGGAATCAGCCCCAGCATTTT

D gene: TRBD1
clone size: once
V gene: TRBV15
J gene: TRBJ2-7
CDR3 protein: CATSRGWDRGPRFSYEQYF
CDR3 DNA: TGTGCCACCAGCAGAGGTTGGGACAGGGGGCCCCGCTTCTCCTACGAGCAGTACTTC

D gene: .
clone size: .
V gene: TRBV29-1
J gene: TRBJ2-1
CDR3 protein: CSVVLGQGGEQFF
CDR3 DNA: TGCAGCGTTGTTCTGGGACAAGGAGGTGAGCAGTTCTTC

D gene: .
clone size: .
V gene: TRBV5-1
J gene: TRBJ2-3
CDR3 protein: CASSLIARGTDTQYF
CDR3 DNA: TGCGCCAGCAGTCTGATAGCCCGGGGCACAGATACGCAGTATTTT

D gene: .
clone size: .
V gene: TRBV7-9
J gene: TRBJ1-1
CDR3 protein: CASSPVTEAFF
CDR3 DNA: TGTGCCAGCAGTCCGGTCACTGAAGCTTTCTTT